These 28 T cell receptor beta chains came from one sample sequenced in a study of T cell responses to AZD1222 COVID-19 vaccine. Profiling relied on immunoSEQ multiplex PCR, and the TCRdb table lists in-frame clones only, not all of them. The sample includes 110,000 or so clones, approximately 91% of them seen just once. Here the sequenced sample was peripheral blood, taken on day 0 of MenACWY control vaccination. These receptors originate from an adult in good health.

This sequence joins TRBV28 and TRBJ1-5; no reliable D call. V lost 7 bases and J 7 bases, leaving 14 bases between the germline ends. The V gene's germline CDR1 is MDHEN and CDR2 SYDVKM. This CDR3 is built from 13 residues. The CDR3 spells CASTPRGGQPQHF. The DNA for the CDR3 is TGTGCCAGCACCCCTCGGGGAGGACAGCCCCAGCATTTT.

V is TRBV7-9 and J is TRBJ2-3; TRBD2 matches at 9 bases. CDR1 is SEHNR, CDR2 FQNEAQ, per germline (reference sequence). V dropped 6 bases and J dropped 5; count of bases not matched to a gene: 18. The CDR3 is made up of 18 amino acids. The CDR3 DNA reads TGTGCCAGCAGATCCTTGGGCGGCGGGGGGGCCAGTGGAGATACGCAGTATTTT. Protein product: CASRSLGGGGASGDTQYF.

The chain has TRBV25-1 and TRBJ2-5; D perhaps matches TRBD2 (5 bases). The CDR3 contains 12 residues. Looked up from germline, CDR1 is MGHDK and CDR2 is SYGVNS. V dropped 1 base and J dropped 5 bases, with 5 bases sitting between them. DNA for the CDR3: TGTGCCAGCAGTGAATGGGAGGAGACCCAGTACTTC. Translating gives CASSEWEETQYF.

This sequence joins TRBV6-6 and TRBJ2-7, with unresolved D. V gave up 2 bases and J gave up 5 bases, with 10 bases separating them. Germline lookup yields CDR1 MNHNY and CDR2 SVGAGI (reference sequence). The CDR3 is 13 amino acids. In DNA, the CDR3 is TGTGCCAGCAGTTACCCATTCGAGGACGAGCAGTACTTC. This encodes CASSYPFEDEQYF.

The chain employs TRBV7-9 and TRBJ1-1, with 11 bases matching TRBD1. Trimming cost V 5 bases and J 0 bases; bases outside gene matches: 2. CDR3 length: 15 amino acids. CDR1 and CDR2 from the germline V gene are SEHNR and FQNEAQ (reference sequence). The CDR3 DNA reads TGTGCCAGCAGCCGGGACAGGGGGATGAACACTGAAGCTTTCTTT. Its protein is CASSRDRGMNTEAFF.

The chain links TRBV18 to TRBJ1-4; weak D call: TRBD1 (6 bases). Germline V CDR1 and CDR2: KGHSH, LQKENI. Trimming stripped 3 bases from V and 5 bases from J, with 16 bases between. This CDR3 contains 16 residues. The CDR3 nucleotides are TGTGCCAGCTCACCCCTCTCAGGGGTAGGGAATGAAAAACTGTTTTTT. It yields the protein CASSPLSGVGNEKLFF.

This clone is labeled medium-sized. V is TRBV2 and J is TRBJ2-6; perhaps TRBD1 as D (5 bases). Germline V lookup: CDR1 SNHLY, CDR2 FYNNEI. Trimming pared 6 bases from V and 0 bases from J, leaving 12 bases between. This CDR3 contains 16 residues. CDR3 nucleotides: TGTGCCAGCAGCGGCGACAGACGCTCTGGGGCCAACGTCCTGACTTTC. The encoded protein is CASSGDRRSGANVLTF.

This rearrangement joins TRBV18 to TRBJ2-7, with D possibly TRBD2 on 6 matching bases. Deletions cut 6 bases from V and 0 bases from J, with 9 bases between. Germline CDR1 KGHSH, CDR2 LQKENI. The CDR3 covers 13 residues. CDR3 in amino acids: CASSAGLSYEQYF. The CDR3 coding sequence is TGTGCCAGCTCTGCGGGACTCTCCTACGAGCAGTACTTC.

CDR3 nucleotides: TGTGCCAGCAGCTACAATTCTGGGGGGTTGGGCGAGCAGTACTTC. It yields the protein CASSYNSGGLGEQYF. V and J are TRBV5-4 and TRBJ2-7; possible D gene TRBD2, 6 bases. The CDR3 contains 15 residues. Germline CDR1 and CDR2: SGHNT and YYREEE (reference sequence). V lost 3 bases, J lost 6 bases, and 19 bases lay in between.

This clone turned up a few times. The CDR3 loop reads CSVVETSYEQYF. DNA of the CDR3: TGCAGCGTTGTCGAGACTAGCTACGAGCAGTACTTC. The chain carries TRBV29-1 and TRBJ2-7, with D possibly matching TRBD2 (6 bases). Looked up from germline, CDR1 is SQVTM and CDR2 is ANQGSEA. The V and J ends lost 4 bases and 3 bases respectively, with 10 bases between them. This CDR3 spans 12 amino acids.

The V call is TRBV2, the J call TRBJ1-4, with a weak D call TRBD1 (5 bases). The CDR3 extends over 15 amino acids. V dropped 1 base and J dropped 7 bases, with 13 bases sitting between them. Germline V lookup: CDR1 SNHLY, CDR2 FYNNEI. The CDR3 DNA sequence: TGTGCCAGCAGTGAAGGGGGGATCAGGATTGAAAAACTGTTTTTT. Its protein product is CASSEGGIRIEKLFF.

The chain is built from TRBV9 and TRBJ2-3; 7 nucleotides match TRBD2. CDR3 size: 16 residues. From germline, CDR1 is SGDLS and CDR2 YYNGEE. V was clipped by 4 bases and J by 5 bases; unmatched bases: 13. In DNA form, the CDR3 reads TGTGCCAGCAGCCCCGGTCTGTCGACGGGAGGAGATACGCAGTATTTT. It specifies CASSPGLSTGGDTQYF.

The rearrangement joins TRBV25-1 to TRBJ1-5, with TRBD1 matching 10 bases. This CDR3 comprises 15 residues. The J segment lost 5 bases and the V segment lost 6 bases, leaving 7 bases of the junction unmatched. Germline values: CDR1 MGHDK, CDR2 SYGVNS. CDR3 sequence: CASSPSGTGDQPQHF. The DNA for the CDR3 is TGTGCCAGCAGCCCTTCCGGGACAGGGGATCAGCCCCAGCATTTT.

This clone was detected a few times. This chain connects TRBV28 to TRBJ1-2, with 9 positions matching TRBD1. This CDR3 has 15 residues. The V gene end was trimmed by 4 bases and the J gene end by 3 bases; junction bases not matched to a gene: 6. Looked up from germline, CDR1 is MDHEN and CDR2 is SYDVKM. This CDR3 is CASSSNRGRDYGYTF. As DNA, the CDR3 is TGTGCCAGCAGTTCTAACAGGGGGCGGGACTATGGCTACACCTTC.

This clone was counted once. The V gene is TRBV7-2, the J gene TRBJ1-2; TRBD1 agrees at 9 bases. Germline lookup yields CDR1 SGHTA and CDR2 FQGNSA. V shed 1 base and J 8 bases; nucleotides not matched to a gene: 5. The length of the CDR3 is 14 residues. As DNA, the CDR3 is TGTGCCAGCAGCTTAGGGGACAGGGATGGGGGCTACACCTTC. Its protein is CASSLGDRDGGYTF. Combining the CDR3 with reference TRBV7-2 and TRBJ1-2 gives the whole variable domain GAGVSQSPSNKVTEKGKDVELRCDPISGHTALYWYRQSLGQGLEFLIYFQGNSAPDKSGLPSDRFSAERTGGSVSTLTIQRTQQEDSAVYLCASSLGDRDGGYTFGSGTRLTVV.

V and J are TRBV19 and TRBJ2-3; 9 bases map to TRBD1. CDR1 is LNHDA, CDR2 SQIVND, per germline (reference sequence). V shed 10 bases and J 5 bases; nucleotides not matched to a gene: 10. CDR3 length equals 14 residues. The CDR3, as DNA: TGTGCCACCGAAAACAGGGGGCGTGTAGATACGCAGTATTTT. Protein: CATENRGRVDTQYF.

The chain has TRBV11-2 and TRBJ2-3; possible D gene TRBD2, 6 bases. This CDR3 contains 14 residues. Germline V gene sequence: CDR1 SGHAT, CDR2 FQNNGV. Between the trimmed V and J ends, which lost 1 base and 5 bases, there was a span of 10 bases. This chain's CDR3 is CASSLGLAIDTQYF. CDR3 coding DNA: TGTGCCAGCAGCTTAGGGCTAGCGATAGATACGCAGTATTTT.

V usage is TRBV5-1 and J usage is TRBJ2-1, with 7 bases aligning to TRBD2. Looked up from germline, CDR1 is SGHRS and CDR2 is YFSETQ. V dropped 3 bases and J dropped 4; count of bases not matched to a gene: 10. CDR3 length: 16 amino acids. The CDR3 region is CASSYSGASGYNEQFF. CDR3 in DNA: TGCGCCAGCAGCTACTCCGGGGCTAGCGGATACAATGAGCAGTTCTTC.

CDR3 protein: CASSLPRGYNSPLHF. The DNA for the CDR3 is TGTGCCAGCAGCCTACCTAGGGGGTATAATTCACCCCTCCACTTT. The chain has TRBV7-3 and TRBJ1-6; perhaps TRBD1 as D (6 bases). Trimming removed 5 bases from V and 4 bases from J, with 12 bases in between. Germline V gene data show CDR1 as SGHTA and CDR2 as FQGTGA. The CDR3 sequence is 15 residues long.

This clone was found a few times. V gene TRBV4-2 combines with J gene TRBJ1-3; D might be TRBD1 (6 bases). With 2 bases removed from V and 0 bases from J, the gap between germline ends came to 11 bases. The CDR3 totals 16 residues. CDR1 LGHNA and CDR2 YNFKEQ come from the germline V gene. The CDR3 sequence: CASSQPGQNSGNTIYF. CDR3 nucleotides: TGTGCCAGCAGCCAACCCGGACAGAACTCTGGAAACACCATATATTTT.

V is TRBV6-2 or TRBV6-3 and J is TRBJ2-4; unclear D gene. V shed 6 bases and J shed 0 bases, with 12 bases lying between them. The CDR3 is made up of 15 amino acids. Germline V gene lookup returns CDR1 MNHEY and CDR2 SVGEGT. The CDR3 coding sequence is TGTGCCAGCAGCCTCCTTGGGCGAGCCAAAAACATTCAGTACTTC. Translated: CASSLLGRAKNIQYF.

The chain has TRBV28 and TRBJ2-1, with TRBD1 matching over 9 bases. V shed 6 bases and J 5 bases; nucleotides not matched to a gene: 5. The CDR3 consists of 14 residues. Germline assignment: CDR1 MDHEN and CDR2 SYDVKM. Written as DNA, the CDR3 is TGTGCCAGCAGCCTCGGACAGGGGAACAATGAGCAGTTCTTC. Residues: CASSLGQGNNEQFF. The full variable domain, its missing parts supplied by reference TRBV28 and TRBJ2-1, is DVKVTQSSRYLVKRTGEKVFLECVQDMDHENMFWYRQDPGLGLRLIYFSYDVKMKEKGDIPEGYSVSREKKERFSLILESASTNQTSMYLCASSLGQGNNEQFFGPGTRLTVL.

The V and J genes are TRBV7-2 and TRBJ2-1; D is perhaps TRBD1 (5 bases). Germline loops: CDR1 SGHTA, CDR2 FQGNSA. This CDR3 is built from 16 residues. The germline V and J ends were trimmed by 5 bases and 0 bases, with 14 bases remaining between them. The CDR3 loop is CASSKRQQSSYNEQFF. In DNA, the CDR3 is TGTGCCAGCAGCAAAAGACAGCAAAGCTCCTACAATGAGCAGTTCTTC. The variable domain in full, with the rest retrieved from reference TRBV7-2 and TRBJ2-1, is GAGVSQSPSNKVTEKGKDVELRCDPISGHTALYWYRQSLGQGLEFLIYFQGNSAPDKSGLPSDRFSAERTGGSVSTLTIQRTQQEDSAVYLCASSKRQQSSYNEQFFGPGTRLTVL.

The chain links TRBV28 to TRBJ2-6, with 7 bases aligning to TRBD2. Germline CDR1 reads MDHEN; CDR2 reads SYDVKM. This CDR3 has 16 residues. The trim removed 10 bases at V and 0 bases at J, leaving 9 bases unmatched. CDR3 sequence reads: CATRSGSYSGANVLTF. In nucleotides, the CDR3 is TGTGCCACCCGTAGCGGGTCCTACTCTGGGGCCAACGTCCTGACTTTC. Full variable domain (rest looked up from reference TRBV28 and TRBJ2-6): DVKVTQSSRYLVKRTGEKVFLECVQDMDHENMFWYRQDPGLGLRLIYFSYDVKMKEKGDIPEGYSVSREKKERFSLILESASTNQTSMYLCATRSGSYSGANVLTFGAGSRLTVL.

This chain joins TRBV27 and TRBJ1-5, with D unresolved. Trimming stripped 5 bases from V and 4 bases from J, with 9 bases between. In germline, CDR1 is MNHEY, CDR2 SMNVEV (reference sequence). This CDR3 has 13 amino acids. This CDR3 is CASSHQENQPQHF. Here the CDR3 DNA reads TGTGCCAGCAGTCATCAGGAGAATCAGCCCCAGCATTTT.

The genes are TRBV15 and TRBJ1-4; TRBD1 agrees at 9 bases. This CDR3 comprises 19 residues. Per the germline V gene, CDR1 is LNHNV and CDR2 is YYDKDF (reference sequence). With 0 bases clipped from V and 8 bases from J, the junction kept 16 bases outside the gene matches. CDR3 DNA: TGTGCCACCAGCAGAGATTGGGGGAGTTGGGACAGGGTTTCCGAAAAACTGTTTTTT. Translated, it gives CATSRDWGSWDRVSEKLFF.

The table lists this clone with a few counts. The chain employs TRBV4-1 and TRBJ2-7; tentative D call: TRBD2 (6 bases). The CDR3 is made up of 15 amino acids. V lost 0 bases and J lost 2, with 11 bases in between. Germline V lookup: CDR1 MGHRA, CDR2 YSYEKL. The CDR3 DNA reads TGCGCCAGCAGCCAAGAGACCGGGACTCCCTACGAGCAGTACTTC. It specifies CASSQETGTPYEQYF.

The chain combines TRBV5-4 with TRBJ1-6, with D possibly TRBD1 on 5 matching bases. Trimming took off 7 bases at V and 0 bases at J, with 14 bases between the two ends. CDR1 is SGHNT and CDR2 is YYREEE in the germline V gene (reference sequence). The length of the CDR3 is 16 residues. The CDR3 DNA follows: TGTGCCAGCCAGCCCTGGGACGGCTCCTATAATTCACCCCTCCACTTT. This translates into CASQPWDGSYNSPLHF.